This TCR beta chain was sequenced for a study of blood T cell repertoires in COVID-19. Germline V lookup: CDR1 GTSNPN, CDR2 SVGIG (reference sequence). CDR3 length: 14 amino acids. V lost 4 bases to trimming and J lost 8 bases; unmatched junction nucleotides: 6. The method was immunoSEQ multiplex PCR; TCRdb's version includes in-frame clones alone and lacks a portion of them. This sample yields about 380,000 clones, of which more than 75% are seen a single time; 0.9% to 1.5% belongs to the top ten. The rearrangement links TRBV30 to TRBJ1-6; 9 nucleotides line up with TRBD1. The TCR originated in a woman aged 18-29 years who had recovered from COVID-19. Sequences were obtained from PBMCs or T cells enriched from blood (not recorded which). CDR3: CAWMSGQGHSPLHF. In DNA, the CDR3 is TGTGCCTGGATGTCCGGACAGGGGCATTCACCCCTCCACTTT.